The clone carrying this TCR beta chain has just one count. Its antigen is not identified. The data derive from a study of shared clonotypes between healthy human individuals. Findings of the study overall: Enrolling few donors narrowed the genetic and exposure-history diversity that was represented. Sampling included only blood; tissue repertoires likely differ.

The study drew its donors from healthy HIV-negative adults without recent acute infections or vaccinations. Assay used: immunoSEQ multiplex PCR; TCRdb lists only in-frame clones, some missing. Of 1.4 million or so clones in the sample, 98% were seen once. Trimming shortened V by 4 bases and J by 2 bases, and 11 bases separated the two germline ends. Germline CDR1 is GTSNPN and CDR2 is SVGIG (reference sequence). The CDR3 loop spans 13 amino acids. The chain uses TRBV30 and TRBJ1-2; the D is unclear. The material sequenced was naive CD4+ T cells sorted from blood. Subset of the sample: CD45RA+ positively selected. This clonotype originated in a man aged 30-40 years in good health. CDR3 residues: CAWTPGENYGYTF. CDR3 bases: TGTGCCTGGACCCCTGGGGAGAACTATGGCTACACCTTC.